The rows below give T cell receptor beta chains drawn from one sample of a study of radiation and T cells in renal cell carcinoma. The table came from immunoSEQ multiplex PCR; TCRdb's copy has only in-frame clones and leaves some out. Of about 59,000 clones listed, 65% to 80% are singletons. Here the sequenced sample was blood, taken from a patient whose treatment included radiotherapy and nephrectomy. The receptors were gathered from a man aged 55 to 70 with renal cell carcinoma. The CDR3 runs from the conserved cysteine through the conserved F or W. Each record gives: CDR3 length, clone size, J gene, D gene, V gene, CDR3 protein, CDR3 DNA. A D gene is named only where the DNA matches it firmly. Part of the rows lack a size; the others show once, few, many or a class for expanded clones.

>15|-|TRBJ2-3|TRBD2|TRBV11-2
CASSSGSGDTDTQYF
TGTGCCAGCAGCTCGGGTAGCGGGGACACAGATACGCAGTATTTT
>13|-|TRBJ1-6|-|TRBV30
CAWSVDNNSPLHF
TGTGCCTGGAGTGTAGACAACAATTCACCCCTCCACTTT
>14|many|TRBJ2-3|-|TRBV19
CASSRERVTDTQYF
TGTGCCAGTAGTCGGGAAAGGGTTACGGATACGCAGTATTTT
>13|-|TRBJ2-5|TRBD1|TRBV29-1
CSAAQGAGQTQYF
TGCAGCGCCGCACAGGGGGCTGGACAGACCCAGTACTTC
>16|medium-sized|TRBJ2-5|-|TRBV14
CASSQTDIYSQETQYF
TGTGCCAGCAGCCAAACGGACATCTACAGCCAAGAGACCCAGTACTTC
>13|few|TRBJ2-5|-|TRBV5-5
CASSRPTGETQYF
TGTGCCAGCAGCCGGCCGACAGGAGAGACCCAGTACTTC
>15|once|TRBJ2-7|-|TRBV11-2
CASSLFRGVGGEQYF
TGTGCCAGCAGCTTATTTAGAGGGGTAGGTGGTGAGCAGTACTTC
>15|-|TRBJ1-1|-|TRBV7-6
CASSLAPGQSLGAFF
TGTGCCAGCAGCTTAGCGCCGGGACAATCCTTGGGAGCTTTCTTT
>13|-|TRBJ2-3|TRBD2|TRBV30
CASLGGGEGREYF
TGTGCCTCCCTTGGGGGGGGAGAAGGCCGTGAGTATTTT
>15|-|TRBJ2-1|TRBD2|TRBV7-8
CASSGLSGGFNEQFF
TGTGCCAGCAGCGGCTTAAGCGGGGGGTTCAATGAGCAGTTCTTC
>15|-|TRBJ2-3|-|TRBV11-2
CASSPERGSTDTQYF
TGTGCCAGCAGCCCGGAACGAGGATCTACGGATACGCAGTATTTT
>13|-|TRBJ2-1|-|TRBV13
CASSPRDSGEQFF
TGTGCCAGCAGCCCAAGGGACTCCGGAGAGCAGTTCTTC
>13|-|TRBJ1-2|-|TRBV30
CAFSGTVNYGYTF
TGTGCCTTCTCCGGGACCGTGAACTATGGCTACACCTTC
>15|-|TRBJ1-2|-|TRBV7-9
CASSPLGGAYGGYTF
TGTGCCAGCAGCCCTCTGGGGGGGGCCTATGGAGGCTACACCTTC
>13|-|TRBJ2-2|-|TRBV7-2
CASSSDGVGELFF
TGTGCCAGCAGCTCCGACGGAGTGGGGGAGCTGTTTTTT
>15|-|TRBJ2-7|-|TRBV5-6
CASSFGGVVTYEQYF
TGTGCCAGCAGCTTCGGAGGGGTAGTCACCTACGAGCAGTACTTC
>15|-|TRBJ2-2|-|TRBV7-2
CASSILVGATGELFF
TGTGCCAGCAGCATACTAGTGGGTGCCACCGGGGAGCTGTTTTTT